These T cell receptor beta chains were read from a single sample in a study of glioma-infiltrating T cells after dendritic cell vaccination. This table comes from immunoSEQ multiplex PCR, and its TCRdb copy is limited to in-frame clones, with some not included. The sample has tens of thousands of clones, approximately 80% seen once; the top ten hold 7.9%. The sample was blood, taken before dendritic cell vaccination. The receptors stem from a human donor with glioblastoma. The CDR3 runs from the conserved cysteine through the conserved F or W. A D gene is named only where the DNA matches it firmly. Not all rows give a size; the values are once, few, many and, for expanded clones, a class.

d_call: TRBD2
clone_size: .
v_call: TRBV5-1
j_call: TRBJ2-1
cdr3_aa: CASSFLAGGNEQFF
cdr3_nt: TGCGCCAGCAGCTTCCTAGCGGGGGGCAATGAGCAGTTCTTC

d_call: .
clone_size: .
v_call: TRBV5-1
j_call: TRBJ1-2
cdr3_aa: CASRDTTDYGYTF
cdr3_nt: TGCGCCAGCAGAGATACGACAGACTATGGCTACACCTTC

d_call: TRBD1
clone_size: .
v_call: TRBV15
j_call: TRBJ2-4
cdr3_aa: CATSKGQGIGAKNIQYF
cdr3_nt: TGTGCCACCAGCAAGGGACAGGGGATTGGAGCCAAAAACATTCAGTACTTC

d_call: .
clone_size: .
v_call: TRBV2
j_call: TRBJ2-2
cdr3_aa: CASSDRGRTGELFF
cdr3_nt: TGTGCCAGCAGTGACAGGGGTCGAACCGGGGAGCTGTTTTTT

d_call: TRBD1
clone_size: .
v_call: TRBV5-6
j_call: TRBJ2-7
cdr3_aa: CASSLNRDRSAEQYF
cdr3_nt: TGTGCCAGCAGCCTGAACCGGGACAGGTCGGCCGAGCAGTACTTC

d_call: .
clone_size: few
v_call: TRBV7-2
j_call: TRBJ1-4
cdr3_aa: CASSSDSRFTNEKLFF
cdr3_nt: TGTGCCAGCAGCTCGGACAGTAGGTTTACTAATGAAAAACTGTTTTTT

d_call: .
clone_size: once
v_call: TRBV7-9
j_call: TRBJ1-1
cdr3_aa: CASSLDPPGRATEAFF
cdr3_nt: TGTGCCAGCAGCTTAGACCCCCCAGGGAGGGCCACTGAAGCTTTCTTT

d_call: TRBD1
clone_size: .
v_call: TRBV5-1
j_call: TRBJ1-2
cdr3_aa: CASSLTGDNYGYTF
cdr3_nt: TGCGCCAGCAGCTTGACAGGGGACAACTATGGCTACACCTTC

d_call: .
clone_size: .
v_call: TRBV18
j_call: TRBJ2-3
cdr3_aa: CASSLQGSTDTQYF
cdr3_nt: TGTGCCAGCTCGTTACAGGGAAGCACAGATACGCAGTATTTT

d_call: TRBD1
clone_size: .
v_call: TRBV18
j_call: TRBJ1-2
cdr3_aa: CASSPARGLVYGYTF
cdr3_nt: TGTGCCAGCTCACCAGCCAGGGGGCTGGTCTATGGCTACACCTTC

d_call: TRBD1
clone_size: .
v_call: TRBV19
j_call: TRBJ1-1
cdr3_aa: CASQNTPAQGGAFF
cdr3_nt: TGTGCCAGTCAAAATACCCCGGCACAGGGGGGAGCTTTCTTT

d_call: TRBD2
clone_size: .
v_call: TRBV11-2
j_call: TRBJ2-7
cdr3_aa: CASSLAGRGPYEQYF
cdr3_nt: TGTGCCAGCAGCTTAGCAGGGAGGGGCCCCTACGAGCAGTACTTC